This T cell receptor beta chain is from a study of identifying expanded T cells in peripheral blood. Study-level results: Over about two and four weeks, about 15 and 19 clones changed, versus around 1.1 between replicates. Approximately two-week clone count variance significantly increased as total template count grew.

The germline V gene has CDR1 SNHLY and CDR2 FYNNEI. V lost 7 bases and J 1 base, leaving 13 bases between the germline ends. The CDR3 is 14 residues long. Measured with immunoSEQ multiplex PCR; TCRdb has only the in-frame clones, and not every one. The repertoire holds around 100,000 clones, with 75% to 90% as singletons. In the case of this clone: What it binds is unknown.

During the collection period, no donor immune events like infections were recorded. The clonotype was recovered from a person aged 18-70 years in good health. The chain is built from TRBV2 and TRBJ1-1; D call uncertain. The sample was blood. The DNA for the CDR3 is TGTGCCAGCATCCGGACGTTGACGAACACTGAAGCTTTCTTT. It codes for CASIRTLTNTEAFF.